These 30 T cell receptor beta chains originate from one sample sequenced in a study of blood T cell repertoires in COVID-19. Data came from immunoSEQ multiplex PCR; TCRdb stores just in-frame clones and leaves some out. The data contain approximately 210,000 clones, 65% to 90% of them singletons. The specimen was PBMCs or T cells enriched from blood (not recorded which). These receptors were obtained from a woman in her forties or fifties with acute COVID-19.

The chain recombines TRBV6-2 or TRBV6-3 with TRBJ2-7; no definite D call. Germline V gives CDR1 MNHEY, CDR2 SVGEGT. CDR3 length: 13 amino acids. Trimming stripped 5 bases from V and 2 bases from J, with 10 bases between. CDR3 loop: CASSRSGAYEQYF. CDR3 DNA: TGTGCCAGCAGTCGGTCCGGAGCCTACGAGCAGTACTTC.

This chain links TRBV28 with TRBJ1-2, with D maybe TRBD1 (5 bases). Germline V gives CDR1 MDHEN, CDR2 SYDVKM. The V and J ends lost 6 bases and 4 bases respectively, with 9 bases between them. The CDR3 totals 12 residues. CDR3: CASRAGSYGYTF. The CDR3, as DNA: TGTGCCAGCAGAGCAGGGTCCTATGGCTACACCTTC.

The gene calls are TRBV6-5 and TRBJ1-2; D is perhaps TRBD1 (6 bases). The CDR3 runs to 14 residues. With 5 bases removed from V and 8 bases from J, the gap between germline ends came to 18 bases. CDR1 is MNHEY, CDR2 SVGAGI, per germline. The CDR3 coding sequence is TGTGCCAGCAGTATGGACAGTCGTGGGTTAGGCTACACCTTC. Its protein product is CASSMDSRGLGYTF.

The chain carries TRBV6-5 and TRBJ2-5; 7 bases are shared with TRBD1. CDR1 is MNHEY and CDR2 is SVGAGI in the germline V gene. The CDR3 contains 15 residues. V was pared by 5 bases and J by 1 base, with 7 bases of the junction left unmatched. CDR3 nucleotide sequence: TGTGCCAGCAGTCACAACAGGGGACCCCAAGAGACCCAGTACTTC. Amino acid sequence: CASSHNRGPQETQYF.

This chain links TRBV7-9 with TRBJ2-7; 7 bases fit TRBD2. The CDR3 length is 14 residues. The trim removed 4 bases at V and 0 bases at J, leaving 3 bases unmatched. Germline lookup yields CDR1 SEHNR and CDR2 FQNEAQ (reference sequence). The CDR3 loop is CASSSGTNSYEQYF. The CDR3, as DNA: TGTGCCAGCAGCTCGGGGACTAACTCCTACGAGCAGTACTTC.

The gene calls are TRBV19 and TRBJ2-3, with 7 bases lining up with TRBD2. With 4 bases clipped from V and 0 bases from J, the junction kept 7 bases outside the gene matches. CDR1 is LNHDA, CDR2 SQIVND, per germline (reference sequence). The CDR3 length is 16 residues. The CDR3 bases are TGTGCCAGTAGTAGCCTCCTAGCGGCTAGCACAGATACGCAGTATTTT. Its translation: CASSSLLAASTDTQYF.

This sequence joins TRBV5-1 and TRBJ1-1; 7 bases fit TRBD1. Trimming at V came to 4 bases and at J to 4 bases, leaving 4 bases not matched to a gene. Germline values: CDR1 SGHRS, CDR2 YFSETQ. This CDR3 comprises 13 residues. In nucleotides, the CDR3 is TGCGCCAGCAGCCACAGGGGAGGCACTGAAGCTTTCTTT. Translation gives CASSHRGGTEAFF.

The chain carries TRBV5-1 and TRBJ2-3; 9 nucleotides align to TRBD1. CDR1 and CDR2 (germline): SGHRS, YFSETQ. The CDR3 runs 16 residues. Unmatched junction bases numbered 6, after V lost 3 bases and J lost 1 base. The CDR3 loop reads CASSSSGTGRTDTQYF. Written as DNA, the CDR3 is TGCGCCAGCAGCTCCTCCGGGACAGGGCGCACAGATACGCAGTATTTT.

This clone showed up just once. The chain carries TRBV6-5 and TRBJ2-7, with 10 bases fitting TRBD1. V gave up 6 bases and J gave up 0 bases; unmatched junction bases: 5. The CDR3 has 15 residues. Germline V gene sequence: CDR1 MNHEY, CDR2 SVGAGI. The CDR3 loop reads CASRRRDRGSYEQYF. The CDR3 bases are TGTGCCAGCAGACGCCGGGACAGGGGCTCCTACGAGCAGTACTTC.

The chain links TRBV9 to TRBJ2-5; D is perhaps TRBD2 (6 bases). Germline values: CDR1 SGDLS, CDR2 YYNGEE. Trimming took 0 bases from V and 7 from J, leaving 10 bases between them. The CDR3 totals 13 residues. CDR3 nucleotides: TGTGCCAGCAGCGTAGCTAGCGCGGGGACCCAGTACTTC. It translates to CASSVASAGTQYF.

The chain uses TRBV9 and TRBJ1-6; TRBD1 agrees at 8 bases. The CDR3 consists of 15 residues. V dropped 0 bases and J dropped 7; count of bases not matched to a gene: 3. CDR1 and CDR2 from the germline V gene are SGDLS and YYNGEE. The CDR3 coding sequence is TGTGCCAGCAGCGTAGGAGGACAGGGCAATTCACCCCTCCACTTT. Translating gives CASSVGGQGNSPLHF.

The chain couples TRBV19 to TRBJ1-5; 7 bases fit TRBD1. Trimming cost V 7 bases and J 6 bases; bases outside gene matches: 15. Germline lookup yields CDR1 LNHDA and CDR2 SQIVND (reference sequence). There are 16 residues in the CDR3. Here the CDR3 DNA reads TGTGCCAGTACCACCCTACGACAGGGCTCGAGTCAGCCCCAGCATTTT. It codes for CASTTLRQGSSQPQHF. The variable domain in full, with the rest retrieved from reference TRBV19 and TRBJ1-5, is DGGITQSPKYLFRKEGQNVTLSCEQNLNHDAMYWYRQDPGQGLRLIYYSQIVNDFQKGDIAEGYSVSREKKESFPLTVTSAQKNPTAFYLCASTTLRQGSSQPQHFGDGTRLSIL.

The chain combines TRBV7-9 with TRBJ2-5, with D perhaps matching TRBD1 (6 bases). Trimming left V 3 bases short and J 2 bases short, with 7 bases between. The length of the CDR3 is 13 residues. CDR1 is SEHNR, CDR2 FQNEAQ, per germline (reference sequence). The CDR3 sequence: CASSFTGQETQYF. The CDR3 DNA is TGTGCCAGCAGCTTTACAGGGCAAGAGACCCAGTACTTC.

V usage is TRBV7-9 and J usage is TRBJ1-1; no clear D gene. The CDR3 is made up of 13 amino acids. With 5 bases removed from V and 0 bases from J, the gap between germline ends came to 7 bases. From germline, CDR1 is SEHNR and CDR2 FQNEAQ (reference sequence). The chain's CDR3 is CASSTEMNTEAFF. In DNA, the CDR3 is TGTGCCAGCAGCACAGAGATGAACACTGAAGCTTTCTTT.

The genes are TRBV4-1 and TRBJ2-1; TRBD2 matches at 13 bases. V shed 4 bases, J shed 10 bases, and the junction held 10 bases outside the gene matches. Germline V gene sequence: CDR1 MGHRA, CDR2 YSYEKL. The CDR3 contains 16 residues. The CDR3 protein is CASSPLTSGGAWEQFF. The CDR3 nucleotides are TGCGCCAGCAGCCCCCTCACTAGCGGGGGGGCGTGGGAGCAGTTCTTC.

The V and J genes are TRBV6-2 or TRBV6-3 and TRBJ1-1, with no clear D. The CDR3 runs to 14 residues. Germline V gene lookup returns CDR1 MNHEY and CDR2 SVGEGT. Trimming removed 2 bases at V and 3 bases at J, with 10 bases between. The CDR3: CASSYDVRDTEAFF. The CDR3 DNA sequence: TGTGCCAGCAGTTACGATGTCCGGGACACTGAAGCTTTCTTT.

This chain joins TRBV18 and TRBJ1-4; 7 positions match TRBD1. The V gene end was trimmed by 3 bases and the J gene end by 5 bases; junction bases not matched to a gene: 3. Germline V gives CDR1 KGHSH, CDR2 LQKENI. This CDR3 spans 14 amino acids. CDR3 residues: CASSPQQGNEKLFF. The CDR3 bases are TGTGCCAGCTCACCTCAACAGGGGAATGAAAAACTGTTTTTT.

The chain links TRBV7-8 to TRBJ2-2; a weak D match, TRBD2 (7 bases). The CDR3 has 18 amino acids. Trimming shortened V by 5 bases and J by 4 bases, and 23 bases separated the two germline ends. The germline V gene has CDR1 SGHVS and CDR2 FQNEAQ. The CDR3 nucleotides are TGTGCCAGCAGCCCCTCCCCGGCGGGGGCCCCGAGCACCGGGGAGCTGTTTTTT. It encodes CASSPSPAGAPSTGELFF. Filled out from reference TRBV7-8 and TRBJ2-2, the complete variable domain reads GAGVSQSPRYKVAKRGQDVALRCDPISGHVSLFWYQQALGQGPEFLTYFQNEAQLDKSGLPSDRFFAERPEGSVSTLKIQRTQQEDSAVYLCASSPSPAGAPSTGELFFGEGSRLTVL.

DNA for the CDR3: TGCAGCGTTGTTTGGGGACAGGGGAACTACGAGCAGTACTTC. Protein product: CSVVWGQGNYEQYF. The chain couples TRBV29-1 to TRBJ2-7, with TRBD1 matching 10 bases. The CDR3 sequence is 14 residues long. Trimming took 4 bases from V and 3 from J; bases not matched to a gene: 6. The germline CDR1 and CDR2 sequences are SQVTM and ANQGSEA.

The chain employs TRBV10-3 and TRBJ2-5, with 7 nucleotides matching TRBD2. The CDR3 is 13 residues long. Germline V gene sequence: CDR1 ENHRY, CDR2 SYGVKD. Trimming cost V 4 bases and J 5 bases; bases outside gene matches: 4. This CDR3 reads CAISGGGGETQYF. The CDR3 nucleotides read TGTGCCATCAGTGGCGGGGGAGGCGAGACCCAGTACTTC.

The chain links TRBV7-9 to TRBJ1-2; the match to TRBD1 covers 7 bases. The V gene's germline CDR1 is SEHNR and CDR2 FQNEAQ (reference sequence). The CDR3 is 15 residues long. V trimming: 5 bases; J trimming: 0 bases; junction bases outside the gene matches: 6. The CDR3 DNA sequence: TGTGCCAGCAGCCCCACCGGGACAGCTAACTATGGCTACACCTTC. Its protein is CASSPTGTANYGYTF.

The rearrangement uses TRBV19 and TRBJ1-2; D is perhaps TRBD1 (5 bases). The V gene's germline CDR1 is LNHDA and CDR2 SQIVND (reference sequence). The CDR3 runs to 15 residues. Trimming pared 9 bases from V and 1 base from J, leaving 18 bases between. CDR3 DNA: TGTGCCAGCAGGAACTCGGGGGGGGTTAACTATGGCTACACCTTC. This translates into CASRNSGGVNYGYTF.

This chain connects TRBV7-2 to TRBJ2-7; perhaps TRBD1 as D (5 bases). V was trimmed by 3 bases and J by 3 bases, leaving 18 bases between them. Germline CDR1 reads SGHTA; CDR2 reads FQGNSA. This CDR3 spans 16 amino acids. For the CDR3, the DNA is TGTGCCAGCAGCTTGCAGGGCCTGCCGAACTTCTACGAGCAGTACTTC. Translation gives CASSLQGLPNFYEQYF. The full variable domain, completed using reference TRBV7-2 and TRBJ2-7, is GAGVSQSPSNKVTEKGKDVELRCDPISGHTALYWYRQSLGQGLEFLIYFQGNSAPDKSGLPSDRFSAERTGGSVSTLTIQRTQQEDSAVYLCASSLQGLPNFYEQYFGPGTRLTVT.

This clone appeared once. CDR3 in amino acids: CASSPGGDLYNEQFF. CDR3 in DNA: TGTGCCAGCAGTCCGGGCGGGGACCTCTACAATGAGCAGTTCTTC. The chain carries TRBV27 and TRBJ2-1, with TRBD2 as a possible D gene (6 bases). The length of the CDR3 is 15 residues. V lost 5 bases, J lost 3 bases, and 14 bases lay in between. Germline V lookup: CDR1 MNHEY, CDR2 SMNVEV (reference sequence).

The rearrangement joins TRBV19 to TRBJ1-2; 7 positions match TRBD1. The germline gives CDR1 LNHDA, CDR2 SQIVND (reference sequence). The J segment lost 4 bases and the V segment lost 4 bases, leaving 12 bases of the junction unmatched. The CDR3 extends over 16 amino acids. CDR3 nucleotide sequence: TGTGCCAGTAGTACATCGACAGGGTCAGGGGTCTATGGCTACACCTTC. Its translation is CASSTSTGSGVYGYTF.

Only one count was recorded for this clone. The chain is built from TRBV11-3 and TRBJ2-1, with TRBD2 matching 12 bases. J was trimmed by 9 bases and V by 6 bases; bases with no gene match: 12. Germline CDR1 SGHNT, CDR2 YENEEA. The CDR3 runs 16 residues. The CDR3 bases are TGTGCCAGCAGAACTACTAGCGGGGGGCCGGGCGGTGAGCAGTTCTTC. Its protein product is CASRTTSGGPGGEQFF.

The CDR3 reads CASSLPSGYEQYF. The CDR3 DNA reads as TGTGCCAGCAGCTTACCCTCGGGCTACGAGCAGTACTTC. The chain joins TRBV5-6 to TRBJ2-7; D unclear. V was trimmed by 2 bases and J by 3 bases, leaving 9 bases between them. Germline lookup yields CDR1 SGHDT and CDR2 YYEEEE. The CDR3 has 13 residues.

This clone was seen only once. The chain joins TRBV7-2 to TRBJ2-1; D call uncertain. V dropped 5 bases and J dropped 4 bases, with 12 bases sitting between them. The CDR3 is made up of 14 amino acids. Per the germline V gene, CDR1 is SGHTA and CDR2 is FQGNSA. The DNA of the CDR3 is TGTGCCAGCAGCGCCGTGATTCAGTACAATGAGCAGTTCTTC. Translating gives CASSAVIQYNEQFF.

The J gene is TRBJ2-3, the V gene TRBV7-2; D possibly corresponds to TRBD2 (6 bases). This CDR3 region has 14 residues. Germline-derived CDR1 and CDR2 are SGHTA and FQGNSA. V lost 5 bases to trimming and J lost 5 bases, with 14 bases between them. CDR3 sequence: CASSPGTAGDTQYF. CDR3 coding DNA: TGTGCCAGCAGCCCCGGGACTGCTGGAGATACGCAGTATTTT. The full variable domain, in which reference TRBV7-2 and TRBJ2-3 provide the parts outside the CDR3, is GAGVSQSPSNKVTEKGKDVELRCDPISGHTALYWYRQSLGQGLEFLIYFQGNSAPDKSGLPSDRFSAERTGGSVSTLTIQRTQQEDSAVYLCASSPGTAGDTQYFGPGTRLTVL.

The rearrangement links TRBV19 to TRBJ2-2; 8 bases are shared with TRBD1. The V gene's germline CDR1 is LNHDA and CDR2 SQIVND (reference sequence). V lost 7 bases to trimming and J lost 2 bases; unmatched junction nucleotides: 9. CDR3 length: 16 residues. The CDR3 loop reads CASTPGQGANTGELFF. The CDR3 DNA sequence: TGTGCCAGTACCCCCGGGCAGGGGGCTAACACCGGGGAGCTGTTTTTT.